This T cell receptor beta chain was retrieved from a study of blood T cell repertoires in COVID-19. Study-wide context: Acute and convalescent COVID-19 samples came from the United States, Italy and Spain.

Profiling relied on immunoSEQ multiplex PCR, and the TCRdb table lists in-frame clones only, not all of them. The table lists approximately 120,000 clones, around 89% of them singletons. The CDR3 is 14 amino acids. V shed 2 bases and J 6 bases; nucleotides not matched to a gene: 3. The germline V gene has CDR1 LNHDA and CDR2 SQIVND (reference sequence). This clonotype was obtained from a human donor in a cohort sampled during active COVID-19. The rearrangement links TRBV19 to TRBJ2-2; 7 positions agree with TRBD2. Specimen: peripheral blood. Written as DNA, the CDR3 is TGTGCCAGTAGTATAATTGGGGGGGCCGGGGAGCTGTTTTTT. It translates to CASSIIGGAGELFF.